This TCR beta chain was captured by sequencing in a study of blood T cell repertoires in COVID-19 (TCRdb year 2020). Regarding the research as a whole: Collaborator samples came from the United States, Italy and Spain and covered acute and convalescent phases of COVID-19. Subjects who had been exposed to COVID-19, were actively infected with it, or had recovered from it provided the deeply sampled blood TCRbeta repertoires that made up the dataset. The samples were drawn from two sources: the first 160 participants of the ongoing ImmuneRACE study, and 1,000 to 1,500 subjects contributed by 6 global collaborators. The prospective study material was composed of cDNA or gDNA derived from T cells, B-cell-depleted T cells, or PBMCs. A freely available public database, intended as a resource for researchers studying the immune response to SARS-CoV-2, is where the repertoires were released. Nearly every sample came with metadata listing a de-identified subject ID, COVID-19 status, age in years and sex. Where available, HLA class I and class II types were obtained from metadata supplied by the sample provider rather than from assay-based typing. Broad study findings and their caveats: How much clinical and demographic metadata was included differed by source and by participant, and the metadata was provided uncurated.

The collaborating institutions used their own protocols to collect whole blood in K2EDTA tubes. For TCRbeta analysis, collaborator samples were shipped as frozen whole blood, as isolated PBMCs, or as DNA extracted from either sample type. Comment on this clone: What antigen it recognizes has not been identified. Per-base qualities were not stored, and no clone one base away is much larger.

TCRbeta CDR3 regions were amplified from genomic DNA by means of the immunoSEQ Assay, a bias-controlled multiplex PCR. The study's own analysis went as follows. Within the assay, amplification of reference gene primers was used to estimate how many nucleated cells each sample contained. To quantify the absolute abundance of each unique TCRbeta CDR3 rearrangement, sequence reads were collapsed and filtered. For each sample, productive Simpson clonality was calculated by taking the square root of Simpson's diversity index across productive rearrangements. TCRdb stores this immuneACCESS table with in-frame sequences only. Part of the clones is absent; in the studies checked, under half of the shortfall reflects unresolved V genes, and no reason is known for the rest. V and J calls and clone size are copied from that table; D and trimming were computed from the DNA. In all, the sample holds approximately 190,000 clones, and around 80% of those were seen once. Approximately 15% of the sample comes from the top ten.

The V end loses 3 bases and the J end loses 3 bases, and a stretch of 12 bases separates them. From cysteine to phenylalanine, the CDR3 is 14 amino acids long. Just CDR3 DNA is preserved here, 42 bases in frame from base 1. From the germline V gene (reference sequence), CDR1 is GTSNPN and CDR2 is SVGIG. Input material: peripheral blood. The TCR originated in a man aged 30-40 years with active or convalescent COVID-19. The sequence links TRBV30 to TRBJ1-5; possibly the D gene is TRBD1, per 6 matching bases. The sequence in DNA is TGTGCCTGGAGAGGGGGTTCCGCCAATCAGCCCCAGCATTTT. This sequence encodes CAWRGGSANQPQHF.